What follows is one TCR beta chain and its context. Its antigen specificity is not known. No clone much larger than this one lies a single base away; base qualities are absent. This entry comes from a study of T-cell reconstitution after alpha-beta-depleted transplantation in children (dated by TCRdb to 2016 to 2017). For the wider study: The study quantitatively tracked T-cell immune reconstitution after TCRalphabeta/CD19-depleted allogeneic hematopoietic cell transplantation in children using TCR repertoire profiling. What the work shows at the level of the full study, not this receptor alone: Over the following months the frequencies of hyperexpanded clones went down, and after one year T-cell counts and TCRbeta diversity were mostly credited to newly produced T cells. In some patients, the high TCRbeta diversity seen at day 60 was put down to recipient T cells and intrathymic progenitors that had survived conditioning. The apparently early recovery of alphabetaT-cell counts about two months after transplant reportedly depended on only several hundred rapidly expanded clones that came from non-depleted graft cells.

The CDR3, from cysteine to phenylalanine, totals 15 residues. Only the CDR3 part of the read is kept: 45 bases, read in frame from the first base. Trimming at the junction amounts to 4 bases on V and 8 bases on J, and the germline ends lie 20 bases apart. Per the germline V gene, SGHDT is the CDR1 and YYEEEE is the CDR2. What the treatment or condition label conveys for this sample: allogeneic hematopoietic cell transplantation with graft depleted of TCRalphabeta T cells and CD19 B cells. TCRalphabeta/CD19-depleted allogeneic hematopoietic cell grafts were given to the transplant recipients, all of whom were children. Library prep was done by PCR. The sequencer listed for this sample is Illumina HiSeq 2500. TCR libraries were prepared with molecular barcoding, using unique molecular identifiers to normalize TCRbeta repertoire quantification. Starting from the raw public reads, TCRdb applied fastp trimming at Q25, assembled clones with MiXCR and retained in-frame beta chains. Every entry covers one CDR3 protein and lists the most common genes and DNA from its rows. In all, the sample holds about 580,000 distinct CDR3 sequences, and 23% of those were seen once. 13% to 15% of the sample is taken by the ten largest.

The sample consisted of PBMCs, mostly from graft donor cells, taken 360 days after TCRalphabeta/CD19-depleted stem cell transplant. This sequence originates from a boy in the first two years of life who had a stem cell transplant for acute myeloid leukemia, so the T cells may come from the graft donor. The chain uses TRBV5-6 and TRBJ2-3, with a tentative D gene TRBD2 over 7 matching bases. In nucleotide form, the sequence is TGTGCCAGCAGCCCTGCCGCTTCTGCGGGGGCTACGCAGTATTTT. Protein translation: CASSPAASAGATQYF.